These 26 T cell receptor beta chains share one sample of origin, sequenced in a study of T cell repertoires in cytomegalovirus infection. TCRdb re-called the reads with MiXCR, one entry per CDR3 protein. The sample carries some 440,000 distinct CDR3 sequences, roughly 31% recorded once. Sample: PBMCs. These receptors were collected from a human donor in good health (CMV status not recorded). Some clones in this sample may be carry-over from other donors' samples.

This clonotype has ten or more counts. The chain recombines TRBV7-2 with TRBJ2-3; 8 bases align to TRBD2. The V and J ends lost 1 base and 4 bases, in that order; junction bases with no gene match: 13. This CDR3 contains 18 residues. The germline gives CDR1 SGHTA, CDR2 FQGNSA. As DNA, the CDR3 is TGTGCCAGCAGCTTAGAGACATTGGCGGGGGGAAGACCAGATACGCAGTATTTT. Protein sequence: CASSLETLAGGRPDTQYF.

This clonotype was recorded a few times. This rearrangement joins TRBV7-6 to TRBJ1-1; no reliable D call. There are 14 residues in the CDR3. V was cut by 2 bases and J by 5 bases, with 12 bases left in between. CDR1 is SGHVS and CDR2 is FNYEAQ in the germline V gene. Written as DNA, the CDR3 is TGTGCCAGCAGCTTATTGGGCCCCCAGACTGAAGCTTTCTTT. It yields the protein CASSLLGPQTEAFF.

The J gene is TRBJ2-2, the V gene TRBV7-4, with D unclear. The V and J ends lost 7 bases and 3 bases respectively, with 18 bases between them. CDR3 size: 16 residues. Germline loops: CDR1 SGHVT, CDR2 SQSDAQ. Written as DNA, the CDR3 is TGTGCCAGCACTCTCACTAACCCCGGACACACCGGGGAGCTGTTTTTT. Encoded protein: CASTLTNPGHTGELFF.

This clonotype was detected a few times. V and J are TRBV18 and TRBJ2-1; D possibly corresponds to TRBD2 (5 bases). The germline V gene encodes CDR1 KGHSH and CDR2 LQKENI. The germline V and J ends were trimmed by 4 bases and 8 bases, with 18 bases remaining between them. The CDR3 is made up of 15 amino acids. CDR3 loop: CASSLRRHRGDEQFF. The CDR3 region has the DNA TGTGCCAGCTCACTCCGACGTCACCGGGGAGATGAGCAGTTCTTC.

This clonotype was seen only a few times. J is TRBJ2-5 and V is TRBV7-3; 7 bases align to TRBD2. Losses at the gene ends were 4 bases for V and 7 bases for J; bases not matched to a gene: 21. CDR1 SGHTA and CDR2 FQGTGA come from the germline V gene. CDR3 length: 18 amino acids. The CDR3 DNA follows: TGTGCCAGCAGCTCACGACCCAGACTAGCCGGGGACGAGGGGACCCAGTACTTC. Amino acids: CASSSRPRLAGDEGTQYF.

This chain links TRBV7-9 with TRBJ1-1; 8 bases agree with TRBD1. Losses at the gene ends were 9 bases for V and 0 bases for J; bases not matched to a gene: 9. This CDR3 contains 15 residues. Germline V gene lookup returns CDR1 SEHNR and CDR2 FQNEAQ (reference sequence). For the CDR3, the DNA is TGTGCCAGTGACGACAGGGGTAACCTGAACACTGAAGCTTTCTTT. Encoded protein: CASDDRGNLNTEAFF.

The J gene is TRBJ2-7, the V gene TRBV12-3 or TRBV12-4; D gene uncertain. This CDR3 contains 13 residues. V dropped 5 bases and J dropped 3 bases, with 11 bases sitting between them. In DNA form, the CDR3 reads TGTGCCAGCAGTCCTCCGACACTCTACGAGCAGTACTTC. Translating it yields CASSPPTLYEQYF.

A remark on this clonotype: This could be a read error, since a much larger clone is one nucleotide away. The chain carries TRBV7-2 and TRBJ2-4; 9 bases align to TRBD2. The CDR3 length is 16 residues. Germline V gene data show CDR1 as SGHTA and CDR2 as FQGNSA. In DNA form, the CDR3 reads TGTGCCAGCAGCTTAGAGCGCGGGGGGGCCAAAAACATTAAGTACTTC. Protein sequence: CASSLERGGAKNIKYF.

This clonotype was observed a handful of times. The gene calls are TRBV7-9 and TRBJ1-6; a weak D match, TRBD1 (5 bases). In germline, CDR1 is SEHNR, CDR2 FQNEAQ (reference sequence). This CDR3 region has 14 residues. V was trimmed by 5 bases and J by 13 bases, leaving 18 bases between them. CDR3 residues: CASSLGWGMLPLHF. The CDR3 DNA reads TGTGCCAGCAGCCTGGGTTGGGGGATGCTTCCCCTCCACTTT.

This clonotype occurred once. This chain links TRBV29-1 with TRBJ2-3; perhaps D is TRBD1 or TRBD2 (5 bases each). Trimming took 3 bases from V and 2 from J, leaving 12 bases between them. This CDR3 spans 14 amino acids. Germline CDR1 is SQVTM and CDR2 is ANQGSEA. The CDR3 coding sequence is TGCAGCGTTGAGGGGGTTCCGAACACAGATACGCAGTATTTT. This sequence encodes CSVEGVPNTDTQYF.

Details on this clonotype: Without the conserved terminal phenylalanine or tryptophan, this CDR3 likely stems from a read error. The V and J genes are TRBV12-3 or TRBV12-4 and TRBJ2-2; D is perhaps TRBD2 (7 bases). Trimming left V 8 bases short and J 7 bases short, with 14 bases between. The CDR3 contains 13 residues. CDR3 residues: CASRRGAGGELFL. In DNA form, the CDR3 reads TGTGCCAGCCGACGGGGGGCTGGCGGGGAGCTGTTTTTG.

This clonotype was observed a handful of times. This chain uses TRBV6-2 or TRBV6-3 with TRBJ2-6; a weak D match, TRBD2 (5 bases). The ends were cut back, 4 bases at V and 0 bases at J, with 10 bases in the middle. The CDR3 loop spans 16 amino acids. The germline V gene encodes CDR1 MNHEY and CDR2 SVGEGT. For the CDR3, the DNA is TGTGCCAGCAGTTTGTCGGGAATCTCTGGGGCCAACGTCCTGACTTTC. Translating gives CASSLSGISGANVLTF.

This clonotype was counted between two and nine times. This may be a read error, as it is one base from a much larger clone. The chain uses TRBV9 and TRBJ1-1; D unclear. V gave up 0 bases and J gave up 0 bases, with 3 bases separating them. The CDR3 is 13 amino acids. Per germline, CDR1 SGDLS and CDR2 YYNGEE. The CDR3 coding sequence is TGTGCCAGCAGCGTAGCAGTGAACACTGAAGCTTTCTTT. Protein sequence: CASSVAVNTEAFF. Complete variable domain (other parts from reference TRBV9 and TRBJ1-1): DSGVTQTPKHLITATGQRVTLRCSPRSGDLSVYWYQQSLDQGLQFLIQYYNGEERAKGNILERFSAQQFPDLHSELNLSSLELGDSALYFCASSVAVNTEAFFGQGTRLTVV.

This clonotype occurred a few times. Written as DNA, the CDR3 is TGTGCCAGTAGTATGGGTGCAAGGGATGCCGACGAGCAGTACTTC. Translation: CASSMGARDADEQYF. V and J are TRBV19 and TRBJ2-7, with D unresolved. CDR3 size: 15 residues. Trimming took off 3 bases at V and 5 bases at J, with 17 bases between the two ends. Looked up from germline, CDR1 is LNHDA and CDR2 is SQIVND (reference sequence).

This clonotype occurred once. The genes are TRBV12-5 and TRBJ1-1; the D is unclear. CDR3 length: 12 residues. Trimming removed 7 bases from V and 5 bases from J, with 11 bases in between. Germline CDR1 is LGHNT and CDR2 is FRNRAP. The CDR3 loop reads CASEGLETEAFF. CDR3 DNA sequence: TGTGCTAGTGAGGGTTTAGAAACTGAAGCTTTCTTT.

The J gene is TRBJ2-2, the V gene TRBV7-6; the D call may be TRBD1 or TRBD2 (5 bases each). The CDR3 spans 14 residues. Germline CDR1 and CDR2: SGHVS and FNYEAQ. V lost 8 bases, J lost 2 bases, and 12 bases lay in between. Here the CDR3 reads CASGDESNTGELFF. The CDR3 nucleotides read TGTGCCAGCGGGGACGAATCCAACACCGGGGAGCTGTTTTTT.

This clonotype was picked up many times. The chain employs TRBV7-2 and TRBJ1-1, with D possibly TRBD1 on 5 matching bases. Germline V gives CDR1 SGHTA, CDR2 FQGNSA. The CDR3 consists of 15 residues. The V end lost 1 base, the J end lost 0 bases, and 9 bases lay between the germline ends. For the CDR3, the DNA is TGTGCCAGCAGCTTAGGCGCAGGGATGAACACTGAAGCTTTCTTT. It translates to CASSLGAGMNTEAFF.

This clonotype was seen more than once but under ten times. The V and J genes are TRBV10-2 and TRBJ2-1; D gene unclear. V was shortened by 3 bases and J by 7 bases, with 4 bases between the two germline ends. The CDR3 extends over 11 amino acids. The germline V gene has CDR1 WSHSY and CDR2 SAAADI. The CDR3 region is CASSENNEQFF. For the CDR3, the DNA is TGCGCCAGCAGTGAAAATAATGAGCAGTTCTTC.

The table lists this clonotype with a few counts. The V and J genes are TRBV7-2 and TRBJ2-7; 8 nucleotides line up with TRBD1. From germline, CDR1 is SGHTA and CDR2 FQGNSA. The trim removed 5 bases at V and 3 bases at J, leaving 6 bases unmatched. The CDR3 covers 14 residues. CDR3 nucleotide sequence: TGTGCCAGCAGCCGATGGGGACAGGTCTACGAGCAGTACTTC. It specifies CASSRWGQVYEQYF.

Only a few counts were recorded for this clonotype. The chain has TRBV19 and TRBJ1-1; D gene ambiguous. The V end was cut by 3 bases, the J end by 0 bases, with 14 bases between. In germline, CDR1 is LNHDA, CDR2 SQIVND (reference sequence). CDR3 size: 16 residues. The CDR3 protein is CASSISASTMNTEAFF. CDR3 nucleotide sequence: TGTGCCAGTAGTATTTCCGCCAGTACCATGAACACTGAAGCTTTCTTT.

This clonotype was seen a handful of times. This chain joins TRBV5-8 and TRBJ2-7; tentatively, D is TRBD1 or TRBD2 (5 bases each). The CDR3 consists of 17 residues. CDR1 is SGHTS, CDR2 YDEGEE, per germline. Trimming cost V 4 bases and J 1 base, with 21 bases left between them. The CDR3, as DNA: TGTGCCAGCAGCCATCGACCCGGGACCGAAGTTTCCTACGAGCAGTACTTC. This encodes CASSHRPGTEVSYEQYF.

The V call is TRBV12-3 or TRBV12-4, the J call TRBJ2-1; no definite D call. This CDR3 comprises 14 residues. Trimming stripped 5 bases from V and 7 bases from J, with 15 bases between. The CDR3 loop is CASSHNEDSNEQFF. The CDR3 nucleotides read TGTGCCAGCAGTCATAACGAAGACTCTAATGAGCAGTTCTTC.

CDR3 nucleotides: TGTGCCAGCAGTTCACCCCAGGGACTAGCCACAGATACGCAGTATTTT. It encodes CASSSPQGLATDTQYF. The rearrangement uses TRBV28 and TRBJ2-3, with 9 bases fitting TRBD2. CDR1 and CDR2 (germline): MDHEN, SYDVKM. Trimming removed 4 bases from V and 2 bases from J; junction bases left unmatched: 7. This CDR3 has 16 residues.

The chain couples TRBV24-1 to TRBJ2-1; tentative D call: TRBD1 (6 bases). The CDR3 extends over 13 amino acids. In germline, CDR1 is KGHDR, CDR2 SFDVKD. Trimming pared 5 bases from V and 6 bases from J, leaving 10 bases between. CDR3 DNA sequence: TGTGCCACCAGTGTTGGGACAAGCAATGAGCAGTTCTTC. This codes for CATSVGTSNEQFF.

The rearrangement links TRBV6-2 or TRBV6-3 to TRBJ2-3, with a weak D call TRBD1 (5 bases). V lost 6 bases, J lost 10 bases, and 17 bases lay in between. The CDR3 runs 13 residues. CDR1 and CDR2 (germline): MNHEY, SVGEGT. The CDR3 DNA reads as TGTGCCAGCAGCGTCGACCCCCAGGGTGCGCAGTATTTT. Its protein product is CASSVDPQGAQYF.

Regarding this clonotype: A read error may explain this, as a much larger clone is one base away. CDR3: CSSRQDRVIADTQYF. DNA of the CDR3: TGTTCCAGCAGACAGGACAGGGTGATTGCAGATACGCAGTATTTT. J is TRBJ2-3 and V is TRBV7-2, with 8 bases matching TRBD1. Per germline, CDR1 SGHTA and CDR2 FQGNSA. CDR3 length: 15 residues.